The entry that follows covers one T cell receptor (beta chain) sequence. As yet, its antigen is unknown. Each sorted subset replicate got 200 ng genomic DNA, 25,000 to 35,000 genomes. Method: immunoSEQ multiplex PCR; TCRdb's copy keeps in-frame clones and lacks some. The data hold around 2,000,000 clones, with about 93% observed a single time. This record belongs to a study of shared clonotypes between healthy human individuals. The V gene's germline CDR1 is GTSNPN and CDR2 SVGIG (reference sequence). The CDR3 runs to 13 residues. V was pared by 0 bases and J by 6 bases, with 11 bases between. Naive CD8 cells lacked CD45RO and underwent positive selection for CCR7, leaving out terminally differentiated effector memory CD45RA+ cells. General study findings and limits: Sharing across several donors was seen in roughly 5% of naive CD4 clonotypes. Incompleteness in sorted-subset sequencing, despite large depth, was shown by rarefaction.

V is TRBV30 and J is TRBJ1-2; D is unresolved. The sample consisted of naive CD8+ T cells from PBMCs. The clonotype comes from a man younger than 30 in good health. Some clones in this sample may be carry-over from other donors' samples. As DNA, the CDR3 is TGTGCCTGGAGTGTAGGGCTACTTGATGGCTACACCTTC. The encoded protein is CAWSVGLLDGYTF.